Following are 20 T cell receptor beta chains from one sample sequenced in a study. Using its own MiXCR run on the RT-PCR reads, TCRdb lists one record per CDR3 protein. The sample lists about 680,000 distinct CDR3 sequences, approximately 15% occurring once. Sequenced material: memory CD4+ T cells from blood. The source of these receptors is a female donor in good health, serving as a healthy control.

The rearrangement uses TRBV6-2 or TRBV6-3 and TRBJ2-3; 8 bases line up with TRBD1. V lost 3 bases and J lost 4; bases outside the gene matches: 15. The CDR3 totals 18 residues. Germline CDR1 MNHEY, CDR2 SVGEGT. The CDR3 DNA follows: TGTGCCAGCAGTTATCTTTTTGCCGGACAGGGATTCGCAGATACGCAGTATTTT. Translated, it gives CASSYLFAGQGFADTQYF.

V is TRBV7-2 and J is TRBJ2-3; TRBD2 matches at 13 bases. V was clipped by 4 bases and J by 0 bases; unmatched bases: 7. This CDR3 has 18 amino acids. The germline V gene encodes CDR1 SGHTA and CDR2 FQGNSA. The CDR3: CASSSRGTSGTSTDTQYF. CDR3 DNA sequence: TGTGCCAGCAGCTCGAGAGGGACTAGCGGGACTAGCACAGATACGCAGTATTTT.

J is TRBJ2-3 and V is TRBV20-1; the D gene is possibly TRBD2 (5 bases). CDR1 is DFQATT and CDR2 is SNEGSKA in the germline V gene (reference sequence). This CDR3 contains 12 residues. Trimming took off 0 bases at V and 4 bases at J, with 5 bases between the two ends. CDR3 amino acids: CSARDGADTQYF. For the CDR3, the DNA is TGCAGTGCTAGAGACGGGGCAGATACGCAGTATTTT.

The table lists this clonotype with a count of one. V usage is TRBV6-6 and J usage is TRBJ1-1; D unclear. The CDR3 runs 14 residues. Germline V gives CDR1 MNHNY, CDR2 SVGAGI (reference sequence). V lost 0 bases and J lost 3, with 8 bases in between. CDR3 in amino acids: CASSYSARDTEAFF. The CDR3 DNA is TGTGCCAGCAGTTACTCCGCGAGGGACACTGAAGCTTTCTTT.

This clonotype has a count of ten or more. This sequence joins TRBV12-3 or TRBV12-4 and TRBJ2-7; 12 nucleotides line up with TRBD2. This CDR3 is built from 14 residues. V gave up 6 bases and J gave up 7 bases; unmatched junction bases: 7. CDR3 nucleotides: TGTGCCAGCAGGACCGGGACTAGCGGGTCGGAGCAGTACTTC. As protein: CASRTGTSGSEQYF.

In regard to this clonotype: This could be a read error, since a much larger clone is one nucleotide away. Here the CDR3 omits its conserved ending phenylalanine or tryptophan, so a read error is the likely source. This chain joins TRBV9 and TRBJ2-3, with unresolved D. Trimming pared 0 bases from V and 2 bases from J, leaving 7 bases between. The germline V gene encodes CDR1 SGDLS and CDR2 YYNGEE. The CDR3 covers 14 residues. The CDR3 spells CASSVAILTDTQYY. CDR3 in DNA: TGTGCCAGCAGCGTAGCCATCCTCACAGATACGCAGTATTAT.

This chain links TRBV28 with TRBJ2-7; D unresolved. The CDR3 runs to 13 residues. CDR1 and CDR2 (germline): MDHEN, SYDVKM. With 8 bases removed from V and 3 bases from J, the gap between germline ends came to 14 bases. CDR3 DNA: TGTGCCAGCGTTGGCGAGCAGAGCTACGAGCAGTACTTC. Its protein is CASVGEQSYEQYF.

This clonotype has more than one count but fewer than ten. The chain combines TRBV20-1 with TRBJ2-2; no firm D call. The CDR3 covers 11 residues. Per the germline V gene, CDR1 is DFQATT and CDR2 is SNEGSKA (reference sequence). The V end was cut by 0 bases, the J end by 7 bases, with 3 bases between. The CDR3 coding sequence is TGCAGTGCTAGAGATTACGGGGAGCTGTTTTTT. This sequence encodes CSARDYGELFF.

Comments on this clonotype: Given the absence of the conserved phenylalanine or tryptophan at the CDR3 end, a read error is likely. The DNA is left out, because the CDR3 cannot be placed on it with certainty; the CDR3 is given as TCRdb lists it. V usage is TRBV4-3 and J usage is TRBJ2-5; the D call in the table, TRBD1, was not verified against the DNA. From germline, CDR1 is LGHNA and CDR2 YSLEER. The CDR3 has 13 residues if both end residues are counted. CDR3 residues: CASSQAPGLILNA.

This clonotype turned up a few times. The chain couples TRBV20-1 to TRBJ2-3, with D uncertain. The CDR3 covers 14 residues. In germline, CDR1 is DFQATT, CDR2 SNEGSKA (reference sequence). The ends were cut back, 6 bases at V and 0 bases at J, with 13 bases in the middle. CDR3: CSALLVTSTDTQYF. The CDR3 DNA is TGCAGTGCCCTTCTAGTCACTAGCACAGATACGCAGTATTTT.

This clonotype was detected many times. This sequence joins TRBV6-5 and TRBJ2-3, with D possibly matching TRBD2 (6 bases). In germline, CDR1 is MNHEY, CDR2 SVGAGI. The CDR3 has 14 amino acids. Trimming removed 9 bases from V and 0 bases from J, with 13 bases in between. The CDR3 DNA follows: TGTGCCAGATCGGGGAGCGGGAGCACAGATACGCAGTATTTT. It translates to CARSGSGSTDTQYF.

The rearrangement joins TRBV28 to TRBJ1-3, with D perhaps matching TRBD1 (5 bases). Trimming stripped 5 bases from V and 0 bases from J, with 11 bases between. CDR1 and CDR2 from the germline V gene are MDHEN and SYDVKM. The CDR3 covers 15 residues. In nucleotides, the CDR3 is TGTGCCAGCAGTCCGGAGGGGCACTCTGGAAACACCATATATTTT. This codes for CASSPEGHSGNTIYF.

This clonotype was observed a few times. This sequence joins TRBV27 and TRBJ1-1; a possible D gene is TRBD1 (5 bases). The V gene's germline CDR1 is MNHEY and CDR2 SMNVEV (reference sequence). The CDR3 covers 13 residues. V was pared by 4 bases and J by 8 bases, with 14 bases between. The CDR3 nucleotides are TGTGCCAGCAGTTCCCAAACCGGGACGGAAGCTTTCTTT. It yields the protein CASSSQTGTEAFF.

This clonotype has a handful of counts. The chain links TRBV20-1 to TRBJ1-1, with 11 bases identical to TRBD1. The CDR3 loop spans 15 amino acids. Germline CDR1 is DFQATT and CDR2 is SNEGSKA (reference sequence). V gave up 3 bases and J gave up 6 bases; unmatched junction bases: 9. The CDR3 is CSASPGQGDRSEAFF. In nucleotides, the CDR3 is TGCAGTGCTAGTCCGGGACAGGGGGATCGGTCTGAAGCTTTCTTT.

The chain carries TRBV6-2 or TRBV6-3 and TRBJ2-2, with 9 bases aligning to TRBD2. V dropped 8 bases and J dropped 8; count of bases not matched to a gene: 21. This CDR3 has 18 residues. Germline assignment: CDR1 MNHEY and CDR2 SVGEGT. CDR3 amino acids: CASHLRASGISIAGELFF. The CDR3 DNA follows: TGTGCCAGCCACTTACGCGCTAGCGGGATCAGCATAGCTGGGGAGCTGTTTTTT.

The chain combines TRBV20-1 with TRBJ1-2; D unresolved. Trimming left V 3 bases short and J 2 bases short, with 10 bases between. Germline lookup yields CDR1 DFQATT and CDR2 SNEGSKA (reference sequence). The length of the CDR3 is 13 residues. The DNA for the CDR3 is TGCAGTGCTAGTCTACGGCTGAACTATGGCTACACCTTC. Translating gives CSASLRLNYGYTF.

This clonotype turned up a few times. CDR3: CASSQSTGTEGIYGYTF. DNA of the CDR3: TGCGCCAGCAGCCAAAGTACCGGGACAGAGGGTATCTATGGCTACACCTTC. The chain recombines TRBV4-1 with TRBJ1-2; 7 bases match TRBD1. Germline CDR1 and CDR2: MGHRA and YSYEKL. The V and J ends lost 2 bases and 4 bases, in that order; junction bases with no gene match: 13. The CDR3 is 17 residues long.

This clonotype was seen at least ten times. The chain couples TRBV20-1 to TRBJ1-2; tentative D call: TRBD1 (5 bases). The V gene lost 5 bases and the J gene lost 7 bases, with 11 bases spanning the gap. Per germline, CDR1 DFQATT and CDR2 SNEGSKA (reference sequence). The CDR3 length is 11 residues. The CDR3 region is CSAPYQGGYTF. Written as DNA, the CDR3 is TGCAGTGCTCCCTACCAGGGTGGCTACACCTTC.

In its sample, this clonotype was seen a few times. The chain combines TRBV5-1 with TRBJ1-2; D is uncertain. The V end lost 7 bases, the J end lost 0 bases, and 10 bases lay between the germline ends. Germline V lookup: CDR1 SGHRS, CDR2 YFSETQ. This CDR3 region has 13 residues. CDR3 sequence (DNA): TGCGCCAGCGGCCAGACATCTAACTATGGCTACACCTTC. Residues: CASGQTSNYGYTF.

The CDR3 here is CASSQIGYTEAFF. In DNA form, the CDR3 reads TGTGCCAGCAGCCAGATCGGGTACACTGAAGCTTTCTTT. The chain couples TRBV7-2 to TRBJ1-1; no reliable D call. In germline, CDR1 is SGHTA, CDR2 FQGNSA. CDR3 length: 13 amino acids. V was cut by 5 bases and J by 3 bases, with 10 bases left in between.